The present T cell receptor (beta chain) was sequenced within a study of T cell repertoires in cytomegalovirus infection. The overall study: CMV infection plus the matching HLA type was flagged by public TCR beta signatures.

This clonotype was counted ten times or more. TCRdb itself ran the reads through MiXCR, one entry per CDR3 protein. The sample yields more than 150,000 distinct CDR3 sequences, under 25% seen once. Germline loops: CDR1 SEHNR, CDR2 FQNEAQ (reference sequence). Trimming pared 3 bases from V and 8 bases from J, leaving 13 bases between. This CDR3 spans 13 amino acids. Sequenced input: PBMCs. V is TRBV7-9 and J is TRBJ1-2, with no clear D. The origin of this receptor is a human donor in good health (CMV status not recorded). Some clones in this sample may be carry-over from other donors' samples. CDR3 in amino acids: CASSLNMVNGYTF. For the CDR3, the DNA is TGTGCCAGCAGCTTGAATATGGTGAACGGCTACACCTTC.